This TCR beta chain was sequenced during a study of shared clonotypes between healthy human individuals. Study at large: Sampling drew on donors who were a couple of women and three men aged 18 to 49. Whole-study findings and limits: Clonotype sharing among donors likely depends on sequencing depth. Having only a few donors restricted how much genetic and exposure-history diversity was captured.

Germline assignment: CDR1 SGHRS and CDR2 YFSETQ. V lost 2 bases, J lost 4 bases, and 9 bases lay in between. The CDR3 contains 14 residues. This table comes from immunoSEQ multiplex PCR, and its TCRdb copy is limited to in-frame clones, with some not included. The top ten clones hold about 13% of a sample with 470,000 or so clones, over 70% of them seen once. Comment on this clone: The antigen is unknown.

Specimen: PBMCs. The clonotype comes from a middle-aged woman in good health. Some clones in this sample may be carry-over from other donors' samples. The rearrangement uses TRBV5-1 and TRBJ2-2, with D perhaps assigned TRBD1 or TRBD2 (5 bases each). DNA of the CDR3: TGCGCCAGCAGCTTCGGTGGGGGCACCGGGGAGCTGTTTTTT. Amino acid sequence: CASSFGGGTGELFF.